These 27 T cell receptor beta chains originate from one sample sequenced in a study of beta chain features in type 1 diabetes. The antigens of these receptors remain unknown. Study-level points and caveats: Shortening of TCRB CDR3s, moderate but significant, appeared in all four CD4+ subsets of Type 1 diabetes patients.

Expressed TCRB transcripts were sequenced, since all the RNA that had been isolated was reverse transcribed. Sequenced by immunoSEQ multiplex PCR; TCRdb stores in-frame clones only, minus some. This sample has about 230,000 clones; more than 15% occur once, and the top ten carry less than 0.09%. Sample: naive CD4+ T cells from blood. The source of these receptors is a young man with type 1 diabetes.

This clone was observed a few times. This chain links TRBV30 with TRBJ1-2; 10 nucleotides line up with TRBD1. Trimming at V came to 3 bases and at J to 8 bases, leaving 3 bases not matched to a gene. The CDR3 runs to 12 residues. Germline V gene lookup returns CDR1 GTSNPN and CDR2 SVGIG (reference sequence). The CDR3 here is CAWRGQGYGYTF. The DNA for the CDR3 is TGTGCCTGGAGGGGACAGGGGTACGGCTACACCTTC.

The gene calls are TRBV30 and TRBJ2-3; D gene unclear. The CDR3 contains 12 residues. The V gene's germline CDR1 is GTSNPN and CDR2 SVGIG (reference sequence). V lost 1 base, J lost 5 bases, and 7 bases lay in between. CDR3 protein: CAWSASLDTQYF. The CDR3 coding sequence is TGTGCCTGGAGTGCCTCTTTAGATACGCAGTATTTT. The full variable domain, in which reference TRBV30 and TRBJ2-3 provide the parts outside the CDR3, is SQTIHQWPATLVQPVGSPLSLECTVEGTSNPNLYWYRQAAGRGLQLLFYSVGIGQISSEVPQNLSASRPQDRQFILSSKKLLLSDSGFYLCAWSASLDTQYFGPGTRLTVL.

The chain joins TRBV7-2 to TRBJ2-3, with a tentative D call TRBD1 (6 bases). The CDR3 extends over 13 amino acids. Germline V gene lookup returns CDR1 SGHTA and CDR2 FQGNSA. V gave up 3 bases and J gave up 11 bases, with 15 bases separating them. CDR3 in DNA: TGTGCCAGCAGCTTTCGAGTTGGGGACATGCAGTATTTT. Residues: CASSFRVGDMQYF. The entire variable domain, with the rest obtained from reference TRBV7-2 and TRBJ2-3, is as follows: GAGVSQSPSNKVTEKGKDVELRCDPISGHTALYWYRQSLGQGLEFLIYFQGNSAPDKSGLPSDRFSAERTGGSVSTLTIQRTQQEDSAVYLCASSFRVGDMQYFGPGTRLTVL.

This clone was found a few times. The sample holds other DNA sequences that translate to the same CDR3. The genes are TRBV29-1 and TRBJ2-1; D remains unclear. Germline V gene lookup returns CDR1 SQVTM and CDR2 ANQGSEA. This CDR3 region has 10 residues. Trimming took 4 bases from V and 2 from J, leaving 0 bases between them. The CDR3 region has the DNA TGCAGCGTTGCCTACAATGAGCAGTTCTTC. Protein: CSVAYNEQFF.

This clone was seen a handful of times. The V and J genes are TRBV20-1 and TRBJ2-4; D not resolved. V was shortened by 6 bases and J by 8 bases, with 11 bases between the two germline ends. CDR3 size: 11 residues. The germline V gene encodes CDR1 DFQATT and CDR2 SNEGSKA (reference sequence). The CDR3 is CSAGRVDIQYF. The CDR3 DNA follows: TGCAGTGCGGGAAGGGTAGACATTCAGTACTTC.

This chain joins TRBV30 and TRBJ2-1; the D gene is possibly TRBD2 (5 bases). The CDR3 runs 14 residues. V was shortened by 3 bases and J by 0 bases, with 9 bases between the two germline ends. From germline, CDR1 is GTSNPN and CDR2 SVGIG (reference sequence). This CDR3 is CAWSAGISYNEQFF. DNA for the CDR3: TGTGCCTGGAGCGCCGGGATCTCCTACAATGAGCAGTTCTTC.

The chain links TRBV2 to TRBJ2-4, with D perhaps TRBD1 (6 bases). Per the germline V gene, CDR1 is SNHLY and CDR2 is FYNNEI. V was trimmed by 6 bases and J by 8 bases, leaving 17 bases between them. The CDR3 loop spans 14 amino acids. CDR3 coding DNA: TGTGCCAGCAGCCCCGTAGCAGGGGCGGACATTCAGTACTTC. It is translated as CASSPVAGADIQYF.

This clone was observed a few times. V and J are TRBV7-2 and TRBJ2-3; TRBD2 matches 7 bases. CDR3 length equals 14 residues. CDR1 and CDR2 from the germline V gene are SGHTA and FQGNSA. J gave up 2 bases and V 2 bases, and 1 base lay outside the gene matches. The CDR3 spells CASSLLAATDTQYF. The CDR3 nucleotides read TGTGCCAGCAGCTTACTAGCGGCCACAGATACGCAGTATTTT.

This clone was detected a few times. CDR3 nucleotides: TGCGCCAGCGCTGATAGCCTTACCTCTGGGGCCAACGTCCTGACTTTC. Translation: CASADSLTSGANVLTF. The chain has TRBV5-1 and TRBJ2-6; D uncertain. V shed 7 bases and J shed 0 bases, with 14 bases lying between them. Per the germline V gene, CDR1 is SGHRS and CDR2 is YFSETQ. The CDR3 contains 16 residues.

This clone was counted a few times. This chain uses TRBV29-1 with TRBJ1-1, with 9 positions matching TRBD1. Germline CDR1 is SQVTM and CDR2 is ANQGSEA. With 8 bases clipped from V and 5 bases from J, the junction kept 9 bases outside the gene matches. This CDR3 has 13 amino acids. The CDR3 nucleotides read TGCAGCTTACAGGGGGCGATGGGAACTGAAGCTTTCTTT. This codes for CSLQGAMGTEAFF. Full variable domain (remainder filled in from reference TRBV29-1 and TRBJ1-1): SAVISQKPSRDICQRGTSLTIQCQVDSQVTMMFWYRQQPGQSLTLIATANQGSEATYESGFVIDKFPISRPNLTFSTLTVSNMSPEDSSIYLCSLQGAMGTEAFFGQGTRLTVV.

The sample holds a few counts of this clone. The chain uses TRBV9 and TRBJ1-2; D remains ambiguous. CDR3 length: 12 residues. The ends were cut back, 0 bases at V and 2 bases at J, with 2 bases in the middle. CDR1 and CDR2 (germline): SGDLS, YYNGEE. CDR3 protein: CASSVVNYGYTF. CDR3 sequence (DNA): TGTGCCAGCAGCGTAGTCAACTATGGCTACACCTTC. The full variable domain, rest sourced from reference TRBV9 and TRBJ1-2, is DSGVTQTPKHLITATGQRVTLRCSPRSGDLSVYWYQQSLDQGLQFLIQYYNGEERAKGNILERFSAQQFPDLHSELNLSSLELGDSALYFCASSVVNYGYTFGSGTRLTVV.

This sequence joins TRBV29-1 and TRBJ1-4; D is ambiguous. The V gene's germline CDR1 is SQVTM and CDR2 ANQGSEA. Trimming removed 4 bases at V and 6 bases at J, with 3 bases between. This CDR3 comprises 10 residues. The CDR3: CSVGHEKLFF. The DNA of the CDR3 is TGCAGCGTTGGTCATGAAAAACTGTTTTTT. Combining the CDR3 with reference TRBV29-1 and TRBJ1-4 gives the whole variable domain SAVISQKPSRDICQRGTSLTIQCQVDSQVTMMFWYRQQPGQSLTLIATANQGSEATYESGFVIDKFPISRPNLTFSTLTVSNMSPEDSSIYLCSVGHEKLFFGSGTQLSVL.

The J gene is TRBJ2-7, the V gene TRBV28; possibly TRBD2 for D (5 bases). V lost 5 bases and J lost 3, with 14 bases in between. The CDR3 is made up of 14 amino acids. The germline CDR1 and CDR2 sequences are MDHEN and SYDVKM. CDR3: CASSPPAGYYEQYF. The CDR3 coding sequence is TGTGCCAGCAGTCCTCCGGCGGGTTACTACGAGCAGTACTTC.

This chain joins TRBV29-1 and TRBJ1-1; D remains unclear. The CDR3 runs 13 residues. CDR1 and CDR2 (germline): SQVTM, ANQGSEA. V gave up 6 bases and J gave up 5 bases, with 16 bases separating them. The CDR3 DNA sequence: TGCAGCGTCAAAGTGGCGGTAGAAACTGAAGCTTTCTTT. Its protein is CSVKVAVETEAFF.

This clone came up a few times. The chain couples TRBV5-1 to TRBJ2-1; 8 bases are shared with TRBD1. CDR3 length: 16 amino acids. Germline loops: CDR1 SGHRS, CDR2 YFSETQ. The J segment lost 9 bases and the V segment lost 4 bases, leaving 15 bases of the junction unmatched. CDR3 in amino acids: CASSPVPGQVASEQFF. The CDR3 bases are TGCGCCAGCAGCCCGGTGCCGGGACAGGTGGCGTCTGAGCAGTTCTTC.

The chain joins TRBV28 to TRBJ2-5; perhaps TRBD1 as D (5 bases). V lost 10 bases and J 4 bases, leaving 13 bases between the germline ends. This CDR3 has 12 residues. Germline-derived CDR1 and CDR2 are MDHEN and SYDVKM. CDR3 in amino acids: CATTGVGETQYF. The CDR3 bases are TGTGCCACCACAGGAGTTGGAGAGACCCAGTACTTC.

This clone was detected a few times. CDR3: CASSELSAIQYF. Written as DNA, the CDR3 is TGTGCCAGCAGTGAATTGTCGGCAATCCAGTACTTC. The chain employs TRBV2 and TRBJ2-5; D is uncertain. The germline V and J ends were trimmed by 2 bases and 10 bases, with 11 bases remaining between them. The CDR3 sequence is 12 residues long. CDR1 is SNHLY, CDR2 FYNNEI, per germline.

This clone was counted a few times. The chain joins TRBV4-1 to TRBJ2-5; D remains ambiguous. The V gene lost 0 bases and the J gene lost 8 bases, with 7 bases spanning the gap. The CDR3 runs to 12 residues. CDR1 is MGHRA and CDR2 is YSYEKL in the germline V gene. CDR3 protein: CASSQDLGTQYF. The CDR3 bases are TGCGCCAGCAGCCAAGATTTGGGCACCCAGTACTTC.

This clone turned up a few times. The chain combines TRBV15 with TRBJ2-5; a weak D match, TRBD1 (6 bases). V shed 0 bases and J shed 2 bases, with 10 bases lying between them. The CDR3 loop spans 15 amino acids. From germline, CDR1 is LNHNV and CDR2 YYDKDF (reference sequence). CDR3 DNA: TGTGCCACCAGCAGAGATCTGGGGGCACAAGAGACCCAGTACTTC. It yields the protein CATSRDLGAQETQYF.

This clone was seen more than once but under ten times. CDR3 coding DNA: TGCGCCAGCAGCTTTGGACAGGGAGAGACCCAGTACTTC. It specifies CASSFGQGETQYF. The chain employs TRBV5-1 and TRBJ2-5; TRBD1 matches at 8 bases. The CDR3 length is 13 residues. CDR1 is SGHRS and CDR2 is YFSETQ in the germline V gene. V trimming: 2 bases; J trimming: 4 bases; junction bases outside the gene matches: 1.

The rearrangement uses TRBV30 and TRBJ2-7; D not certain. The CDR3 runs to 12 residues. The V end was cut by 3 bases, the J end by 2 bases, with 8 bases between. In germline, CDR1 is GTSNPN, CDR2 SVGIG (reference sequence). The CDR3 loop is CAWSPETYEQYF. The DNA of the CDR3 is TGTGCCTGGAGCCCGGAAACCTACGAGCAGTACTTC.

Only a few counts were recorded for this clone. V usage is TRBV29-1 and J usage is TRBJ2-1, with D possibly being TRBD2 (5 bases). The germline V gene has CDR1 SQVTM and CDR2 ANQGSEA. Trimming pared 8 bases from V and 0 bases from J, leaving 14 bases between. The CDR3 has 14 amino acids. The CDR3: CSMETSGSYNEQFF. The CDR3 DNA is TGCAGCATGGAAACGAGCGGCTCCTACAATGAGCAGTTCTTC.

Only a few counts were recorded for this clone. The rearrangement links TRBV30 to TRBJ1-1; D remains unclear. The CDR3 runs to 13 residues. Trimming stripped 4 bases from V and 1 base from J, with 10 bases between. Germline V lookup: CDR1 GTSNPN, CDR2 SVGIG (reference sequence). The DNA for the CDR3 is TGTGCCTGGACATGGCTGCAGAACACTGAAGCTTTCTTT. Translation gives CAWTWLQNTEAFF. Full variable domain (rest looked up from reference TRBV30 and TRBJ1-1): SQTIHQWPATLVQPVGSPLSLECTVEGTSNPNLYWYRQAAGRGLQLLFYSVGIGQISSEVPQNLSASRPQDRQFILSSKKLLLSDSGFYLCAWTWLQNTEAFFGQGTRLTVV.

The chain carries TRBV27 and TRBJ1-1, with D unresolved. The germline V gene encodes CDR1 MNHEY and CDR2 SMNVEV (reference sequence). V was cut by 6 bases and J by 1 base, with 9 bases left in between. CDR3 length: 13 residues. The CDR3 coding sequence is TGTGCCAGCAGCAGGACGGAGAACACTGAAGCTTTCTTT. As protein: CASSRTENTEAFF.

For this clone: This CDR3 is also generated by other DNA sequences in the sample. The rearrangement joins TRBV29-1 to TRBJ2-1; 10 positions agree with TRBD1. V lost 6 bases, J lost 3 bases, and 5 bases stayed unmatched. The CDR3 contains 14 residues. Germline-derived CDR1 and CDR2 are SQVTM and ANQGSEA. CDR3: CSVARDRGYNEQFF. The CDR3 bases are TGCAGCGTCGCACGGGACAGGGGCTACAATGAGCAGTTCTTC.

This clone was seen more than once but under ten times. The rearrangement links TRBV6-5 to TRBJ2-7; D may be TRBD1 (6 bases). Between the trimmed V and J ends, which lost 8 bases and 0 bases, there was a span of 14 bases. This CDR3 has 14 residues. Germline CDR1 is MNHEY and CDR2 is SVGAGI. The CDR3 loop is CASSIRGISYEQYF. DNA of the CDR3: TGTGCCAGCTCTATAAGGGGGATCTCCTACGAGCAGTACTTC.

The CDR3 is CAIRMTSSGNEQFF. Here the CDR3 DNA reads TGTGCCATCAGGATGACTAGCTCTGGCAATGAGCAGTTCTTC. The rearrangement joins TRBV10-3 to TRBJ2-1, with 7 bases matching TRBD2. This CDR3 comprises 14 residues. Germline assignment: CDR1 ENHRY and CDR2 SYGVKD. The J segment lost 6 bases and the V segment lost 6 bases, leaving 8 bases of the junction unmatched.